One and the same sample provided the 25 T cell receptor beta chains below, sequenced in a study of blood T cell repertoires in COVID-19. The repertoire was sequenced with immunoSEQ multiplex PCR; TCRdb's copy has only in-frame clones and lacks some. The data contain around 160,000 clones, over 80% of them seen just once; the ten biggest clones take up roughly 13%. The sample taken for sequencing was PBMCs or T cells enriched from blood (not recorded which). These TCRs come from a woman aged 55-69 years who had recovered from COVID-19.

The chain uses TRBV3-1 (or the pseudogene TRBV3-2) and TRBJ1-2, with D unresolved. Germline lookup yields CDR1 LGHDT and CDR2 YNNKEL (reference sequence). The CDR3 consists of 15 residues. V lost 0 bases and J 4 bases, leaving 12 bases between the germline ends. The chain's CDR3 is CASSQDVSSFYGYTF. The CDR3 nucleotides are TGTGCCAGCAGCCAAGATGTAAGCTCCTTCTATGGCTACACCTTC.

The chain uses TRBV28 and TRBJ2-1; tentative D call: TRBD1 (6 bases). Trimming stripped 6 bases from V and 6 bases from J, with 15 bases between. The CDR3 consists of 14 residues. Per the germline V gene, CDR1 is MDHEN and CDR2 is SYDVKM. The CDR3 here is CASSLTGSSNEQFF. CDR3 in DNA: TGTGCCAGCAGCTTAACAGGGTCCAGCAATGAGCAGTTCTTC.

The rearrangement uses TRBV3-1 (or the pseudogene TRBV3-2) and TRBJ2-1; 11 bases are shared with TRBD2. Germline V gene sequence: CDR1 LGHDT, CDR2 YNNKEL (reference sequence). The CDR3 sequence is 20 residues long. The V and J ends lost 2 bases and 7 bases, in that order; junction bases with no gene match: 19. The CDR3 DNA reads TGTGCCAGCAGCCAACGTAGTTCCGCGACTAGCGGGACCTGGGGAAATGAGCAGTTCTTC. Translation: CASSQRSSATSGTWGNEQFF.

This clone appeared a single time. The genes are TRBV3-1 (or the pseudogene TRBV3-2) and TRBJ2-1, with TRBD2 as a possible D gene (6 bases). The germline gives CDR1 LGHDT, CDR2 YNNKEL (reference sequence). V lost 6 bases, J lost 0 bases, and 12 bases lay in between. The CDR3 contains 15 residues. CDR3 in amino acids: CASRPSGYSYNEQFF. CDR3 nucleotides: TGTGCCAGCAGACCCAGCGGGTACTCCTACAATGAGCAGTTCTTC.

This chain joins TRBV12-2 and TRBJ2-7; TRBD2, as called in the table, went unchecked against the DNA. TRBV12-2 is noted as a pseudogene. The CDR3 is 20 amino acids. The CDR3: CASRLASGASGLKGRSEQYF. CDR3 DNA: TGTGCAAGTCGCTTAGCGTCAGGGGCTAGCGGGTTAAAGGGGAGGTCCGAGCAGTACTTC.

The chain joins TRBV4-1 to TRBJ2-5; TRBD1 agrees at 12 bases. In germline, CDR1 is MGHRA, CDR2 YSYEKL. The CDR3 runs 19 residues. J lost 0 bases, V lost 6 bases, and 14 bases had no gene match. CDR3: CASRRGTGGSLNHQETQYF. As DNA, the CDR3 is TGCGCCAGCAGGAGGGGGACAGGGGGCTCACTAAACCACCAAGAGACCCAGTACTTC.

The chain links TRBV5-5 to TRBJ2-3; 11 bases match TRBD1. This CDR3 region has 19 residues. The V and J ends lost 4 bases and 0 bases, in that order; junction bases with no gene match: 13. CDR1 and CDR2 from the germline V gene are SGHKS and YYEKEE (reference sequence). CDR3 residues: CASSGGTGGRGASTDTQYF. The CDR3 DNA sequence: TGTGCCAGCAGCGGCGGGACAGGGGGGCGGGGGGCTAGCACAGATACGCAGTATTTT.

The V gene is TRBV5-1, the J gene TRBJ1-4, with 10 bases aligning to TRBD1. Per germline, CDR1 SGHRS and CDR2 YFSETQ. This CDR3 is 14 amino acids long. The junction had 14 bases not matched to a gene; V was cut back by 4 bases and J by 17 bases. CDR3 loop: CASSLRDRGDRVFF. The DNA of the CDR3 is TGCGCCAGCAGCCTCCGGGACAGGGGTGACCGCGTCTTTTTT. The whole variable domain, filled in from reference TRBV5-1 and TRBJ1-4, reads KAGVTQTPRYLIKTRGQQVTLSCSPISGHRSVSWYQQTPGQGLQFLFEYFSETQRNKGNFPGRFSGRQFSNSRSEMNVSTLELGDSALYLCASSLRDRGDRVFFGSGTQLSVL.

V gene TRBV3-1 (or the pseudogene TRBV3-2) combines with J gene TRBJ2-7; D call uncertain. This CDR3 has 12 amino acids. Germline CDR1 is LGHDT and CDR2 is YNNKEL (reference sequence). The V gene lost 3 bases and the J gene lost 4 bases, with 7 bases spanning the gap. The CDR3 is CASSHDQYEQYF. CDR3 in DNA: TGTGCCAGCAGCCACGATCAGTACGAGCAGTACTTC.

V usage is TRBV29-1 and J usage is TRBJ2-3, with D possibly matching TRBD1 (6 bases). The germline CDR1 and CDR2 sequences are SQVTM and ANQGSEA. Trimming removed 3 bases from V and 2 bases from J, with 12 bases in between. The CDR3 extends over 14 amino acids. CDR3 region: CSVERTDFTDTQYF. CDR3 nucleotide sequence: TGCAGCGTTGAGAGGACAGACTTCACAGATACGCAGTATTTT.

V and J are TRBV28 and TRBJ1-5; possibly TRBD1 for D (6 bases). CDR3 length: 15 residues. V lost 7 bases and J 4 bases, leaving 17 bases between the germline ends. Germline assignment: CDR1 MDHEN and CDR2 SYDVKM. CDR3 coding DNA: TGTGCCAGCACCAAACCCTCAGGGGCGAATCAGCCCCAGCATTTT. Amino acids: CASTKPSGANQPQHF.

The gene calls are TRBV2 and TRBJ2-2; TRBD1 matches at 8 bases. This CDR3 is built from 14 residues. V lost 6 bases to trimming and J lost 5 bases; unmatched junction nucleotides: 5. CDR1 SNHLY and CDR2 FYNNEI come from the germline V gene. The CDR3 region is CASRIDRGTGELFF. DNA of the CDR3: TGTGCCAGCAGAATAGACAGGGGTACCGGGGAGCTGTTTTTT.

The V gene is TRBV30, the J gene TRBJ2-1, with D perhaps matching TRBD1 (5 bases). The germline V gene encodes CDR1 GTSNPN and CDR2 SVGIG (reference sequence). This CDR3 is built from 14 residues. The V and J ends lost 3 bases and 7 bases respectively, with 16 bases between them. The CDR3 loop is CAWSPTVLWNEQFF. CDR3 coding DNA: TGTGCCTGGAGCCCGACAGTTCTGTGGAATGAGCAGTTCTTC.

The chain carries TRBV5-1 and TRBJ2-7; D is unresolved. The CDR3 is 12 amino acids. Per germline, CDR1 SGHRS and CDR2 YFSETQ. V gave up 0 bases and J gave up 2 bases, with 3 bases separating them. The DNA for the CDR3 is TGCGCCAGCAGCTTGGACACCTACGAGCAGTACTTC. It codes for CASSLDTYEQYF.

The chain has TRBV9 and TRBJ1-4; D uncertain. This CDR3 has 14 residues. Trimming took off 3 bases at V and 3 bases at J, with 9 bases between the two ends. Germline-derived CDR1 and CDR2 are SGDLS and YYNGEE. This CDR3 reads CASSAREPNEKLFF. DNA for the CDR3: TGTGCCAGCAGCGCCCGGGAGCCTAATGAAAAACTGTTTTTT.

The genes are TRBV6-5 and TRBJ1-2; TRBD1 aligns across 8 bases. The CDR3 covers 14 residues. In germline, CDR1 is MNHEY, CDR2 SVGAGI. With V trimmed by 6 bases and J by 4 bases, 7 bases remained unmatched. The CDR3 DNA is TGTGCCAGCAGCGACAGGGGAGAAATCTATGGCTACACCTTC. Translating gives CASSDRGEIYGYTF.

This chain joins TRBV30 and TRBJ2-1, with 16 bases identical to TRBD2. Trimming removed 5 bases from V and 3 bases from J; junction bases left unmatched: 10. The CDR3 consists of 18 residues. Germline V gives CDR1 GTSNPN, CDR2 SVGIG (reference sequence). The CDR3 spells CAWGAGTSGGAHYNEQFF. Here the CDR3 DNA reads TGTGCCTGGGGAGCCGGGACTAGCGGGGGGGCCCACTACAATGAGCAGTTCTTC.

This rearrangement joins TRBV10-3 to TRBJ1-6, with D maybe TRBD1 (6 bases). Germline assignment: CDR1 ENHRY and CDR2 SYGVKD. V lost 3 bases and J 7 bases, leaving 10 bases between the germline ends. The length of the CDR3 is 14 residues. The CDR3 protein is CAISDGQRNSPLHF. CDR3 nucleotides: TGTGCCATCAGTGACGGACAGAGGAATTCACCCCTCCACTTT.

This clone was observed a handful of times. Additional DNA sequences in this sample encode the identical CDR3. This chain's CDR3 is CASRRDTNYGYTF. CDR3 in DNA: TGTGCCAGCAGACGGGACACTAACTATGGCTACACCTTC. The chain links TRBV2 to TRBJ1-2; perhaps TRBD1 as D (6 bases). The CDR3 is 13 residues long. Germline loops: CDR1 SNHLY, CDR2 FYNNEI. Trimming took off 6 bases at V and 0 bases at J, with 8 bases between the two ends.

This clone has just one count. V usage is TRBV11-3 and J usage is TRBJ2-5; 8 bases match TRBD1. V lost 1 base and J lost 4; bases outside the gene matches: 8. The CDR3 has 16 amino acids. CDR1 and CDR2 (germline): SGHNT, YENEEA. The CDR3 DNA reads TGTGCCAGCAGCTTAGGGTACCAACAGGGGGTAGAGACCCAGTACTTC. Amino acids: CASSLGYQQGVETQYF.

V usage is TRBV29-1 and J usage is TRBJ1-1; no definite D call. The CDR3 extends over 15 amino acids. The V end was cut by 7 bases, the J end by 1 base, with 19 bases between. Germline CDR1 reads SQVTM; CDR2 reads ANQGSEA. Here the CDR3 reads CSARGPSSRNTEAFF. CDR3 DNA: TGCAGCGCCCGCGGGCCCTCCTCACGGAACACTGAAGCTTTCTTT.

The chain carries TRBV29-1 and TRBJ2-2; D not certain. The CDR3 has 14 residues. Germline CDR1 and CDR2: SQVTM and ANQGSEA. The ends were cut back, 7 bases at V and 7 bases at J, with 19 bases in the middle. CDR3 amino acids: CSGRASPTNGELFF. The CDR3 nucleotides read TGCAGCGGTCGAGCCTCTCCAACTAACGGGGAGCTGTTTTTT.

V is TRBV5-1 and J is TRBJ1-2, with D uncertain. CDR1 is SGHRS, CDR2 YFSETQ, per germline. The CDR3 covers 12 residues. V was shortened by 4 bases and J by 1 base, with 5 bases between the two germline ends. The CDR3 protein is CASSPNNYGYTF. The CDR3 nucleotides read TGCGCCAGCAGCCCAAATAACTATGGCTACACCTTC.

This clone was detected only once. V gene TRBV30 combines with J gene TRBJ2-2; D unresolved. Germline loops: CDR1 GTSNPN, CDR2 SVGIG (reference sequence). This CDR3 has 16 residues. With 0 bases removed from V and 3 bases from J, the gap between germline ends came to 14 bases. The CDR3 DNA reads TGTGCCTGGAGTGTATTCGGAATGGCGGACACCGGGGAGCTGTTTTTT. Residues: CAWSVFGMADTGELFF.

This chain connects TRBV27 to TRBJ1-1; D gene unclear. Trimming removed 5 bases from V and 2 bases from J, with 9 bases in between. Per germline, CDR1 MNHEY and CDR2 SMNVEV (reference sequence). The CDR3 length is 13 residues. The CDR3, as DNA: TGTGCCAGCAGTCTAACACTAAACACTGAAGCTTTCTTT. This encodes CASSLTLNTEAFF.